Each of the 23 T cell receptor beta chains below was sequenced from the same sample in a study of molecular identifiers for immune sequencing clone quantification. TCRdb fed the PCR reads into MiXCR, producing one record per CDR3 protein. The sample holds 250,000 to 350,000 distinct CDR3 sequences, 20% to 25% seen once. The material sequenced was naive CD8+ T cells from blood, with Jurkat cell RNA spiked in. Subset reported: FACS-sorted CD8+CD4-CCR7+CD45RA+ naive T cells. These receptors originate from a human donor in good health. Some libraries in this study had Jurkat cell RNA spiked in.

In the case of this clonotype: A much larger clone sits a single nucleotide away, making a read error possible. The rearrangement links TRBV28 to TRBJ1-6; 7 bases align to TRBD1. CDR1 is MDHEN and CDR2 is SYDVKM in the germline V gene. The CDR3 loop spans 17 amino acids. CDR3 sequence (DNA): TGTGCCAGCAGGTCCCTGACAGGGTTTGGTCCAAGTTCACCCCTCCGCTTT. Translation: CASRSLTGFGPSSPLRF.

This clonotype was counted many times. V is TRBV19 and J is TRBJ1-5; the D gene is possibly TRBD1 (5 bases). CDR3 length: 13 amino acids. Trimming removed 6 bases at V and 4 bases at J, with 10 bases between. CDR1 is LNHDA and CDR2 is SQIVND in the germline V gene (reference sequence). CDR3 residues: CASSRDGNQPQHF. CDR3 DNA sequence: TGTGCCAGTAGCCGGGACGGAAATCAGCCCCAGCATTTT.

Ten or more counts support this clonotype. This chain joins TRBV6-5 and TRBJ2-7, with 9 nucleotides matching TRBD1. The CDR3 consists of 13 residues. The germline CDR1 and CDR2 sequences are MNHEY and SVGAGI. V shed 4 bases, J shed 6 bases, and the junction held 4 bases outside the gene matches. For the CDR3, the DNA is TGTGCCAGCAGTTCCGGGACAGGGTTCGAGCAGTACTTC. Amino acid sequence: CASSSGTGFEQYF.

In this sample, this clonotype turned up many times. The V gene is TRBV6-6, the J gene TRBJ1-2, with TRBD1 as a possible D gene (6 bases). The CDR3 sequence is 21 residues long. Germline V gene lookup returns CDR1 MNHNY and CDR2 SVGAGI (reference sequence). Trimming removed 0 bases from V and 8 bases from J, with 34 bases in between. CDR3 nucleotides: TGTGCCAGCAGTTACTCGAAAGACCAGTCCGTAGGGGGGCGGGTTGACTGGGGCTACACCTTC. Residues: CASSYSKDQSVGGRVDWGYTF.

This clonotype has ten or more counts. The CDR3, as DNA: TGTGCCAGCAGTTACTCACTCAGGGACAAGAACACCGGGGAGCTGTTTTTT. This codes for CASSYSLRDKNTGELFF. This sequence joins TRBV6-2 or TRBV6-3 and TRBJ2-2, with D possibly TRBD1 on 6 matching bases. CDR1 is MNHEY and CDR2 is SVGEGT in the germline V gene. The CDR3 length is 17 residues. The germline V and J ends were trimmed by 0 bases and 1 base, with 12 bases remaining between them.

This clonotype was picked up many times. The rearrangement uses TRBV11-2 and TRBJ2-3; TRBD2 is a possible D gene (7 bases). CDR1 and CDR2 from the germline V gene are SGHAT and FQNNGV. The length of the CDR3 is 20 residues. V lost 6 bases to trimming and J lost 1 base, with 29 bases between them. CDR3 DNA sequence: TGTGCCAGCAGTTCCGGGACTCTTGACTGGCGGGGGCCTCGCACAGATACGCAGTATTTT. Protein: CASSSGTLDWRGPRTDTQYF.

In regard to this clonotype: A read error may produce the germline difference seen at one junction end. The rearrangement joins TRBV11-2 to TRBJ2-7; D call uncertain. CDR3 length: 12 residues. The V gene's germline CDR1 is SGHAT and CDR2 FQNNGV. Here the CDR3 DNA reads TGTGCCCGCAGCCCGAGGTCCTACGAGCAGTACTTC. Encoded protein: CARSPRSYEQYF.

This clonotype appeared many times. The V gene is TRBV4-3, the J gene TRBJ2-3, with no clear D. Trimming took 0 bases from V and 4 from J, leaving 11 bases between them. Germline V CDR1 and CDR2: LGHNA, YSLEER. CDR3 size: 15 residues. Here the CDR3 reads CASSQEEQVADTQYF. CDR3 DNA sequence: TGCGCCAGCAGCCAAGAAGAGCAGGTCGCAGATACGCAGTATTTT.

This clonotype was seen repeatedly, ten times or more. This chain joins TRBV21-1 and TRBJ1-1; the DNA was not compared with TRBD1, the D call given in the table. TRBV21-1 is a pseudogene locus. The CDR3 has 18 residues. The CDR3 reads CASSKATGPSLMNTEAFF. The CDR3 coding sequence is TGTGCCAGCAGCAAGGCGACAGGTCCGTCCTTGATGAACACTGAAGCTTTCTTT.

This clonotype was seen repeatedly, ten times or more. The chain is built from TRBV4-3 and TRBJ2-7; D ambiguous. The length of the CDR3 is 15 residues. The V end was cut by 0 bases, the J end by 1 base, with 10 bases between. CDR1 is LGHNA, CDR2 YSLEER, per germline. CDR3 protein: CASSQDEGDSYEQYF. The DNA for the CDR3 is TGCGCCAGCAGCCAAGATGAAGGTGATTCCTACGAGCAGTACTTC.

As to this clonotype: A much larger clone differs from this one at a single base, so this may be a read error. The gene calls are TRBV4-1 and TRBJ2-1; D may be TRBD1 (6 bases). From germline, CDR1 is MGHRA and CDR2 YSYEKL. CDR3 size: 14 residues. CDR3 sequence: CASSQGLGDNEQSF. The CDR3 nucleotides are TGCGCCAGCAGCCAAGGTCTAGGGGACAATGAGCAGTCCTTC.

This clonotype was counted a few times. The gene calls are TRBV4-3 and TRBJ2-5; D is possibly TRBD2 (6 bases). Germline loops: CDR1 LGHNA, CDR2 YSLEER. Trimming took 0 bases from V and 2 from J, leaving 16 bases between them. The CDR3 is 17 amino acids. The CDR3 protein is CASSQDQPSDYQETQYF. The CDR3, as DNA: TGCGCCAGCAGCCAAGATCAGCCTAGCGACTATCAAGAGACCCAGTACTTC.

Comment on this clonotype: This may arise from a read error, as a much more abundant clone is one base away. The CDR3 spells CASSQPRVGAEQYF. In nucleotides, the CDR3 is TGTGCCAGCAGCCAACCCAGGGTTGGGGCCGAGCAGTACTTC. This chain links TRBV16 with TRBJ2-7; D possibly corresponds to TRBD1 (5 bases). CDR1 KGHSY and CDR2 FQNENV come from the germline V gene. Trimming stripped 2 bases from V and 6 bases from J, with 14 bases between. The CDR3 contains 14 residues.

This clonotype appeared many times. This rearrangement joins TRBV28 to TRBJ2-5, with 7 bases that match TRBD1. This CDR3 contains 14 residues. Germline loops: CDR1 MDHEN, CDR2 SYDVKM. With 5 bases clipped from V and 2 bases from J, the junction kept 5 bases outside the gene matches. The CDR3 DNA is TGTGCCAGCAGTCAATGGGACAGTCAAGAGACCCAGTACTTC. This encodes CASSQWDSQETQYF. The full variable domain, rest sourced from reference TRBV28 and TRBJ2-5, is DVKVTQSSRYLVKRTGEKVFLECVQDMDHENMFWYRQDPGLGLRLIYFSYDVKMKEKGDIPEGYSVSREKKERFSLILESASTNQTSMYLCASSQWDSQETQYFGPGTRLLVL.

This clonotype was counted at least ten times. The gene calls are TRBV20-1 and TRBJ2-3; D unclear. Germline CDR1 reads DFQATT; CDR2 reads SNEGSKA (reference sequence). Trimming pared 6 bases from V and 2 bases from J, leaving 12 bases between. The CDR3 is 13 amino acids. The CDR3 sequence: CSADIVDTDTQYF. The DNA of the CDR3 is TGCAGTGCCGACATAGTAGACACAGATACGCAGTATTTT.

The chain employs TRBV2 and TRBJ1-2, with TRBD1 matching 9 bases. Germline trimming cut 6 bases from V and 2 bases from J; bases unmatched to any gene: 7. This CDR3 has 15 residues. CDR1 and CDR2 from the germline V gene are SNHLY and FYNNEI. Here the CDR3 DNA reads TGTGCCAGCAGATCGGACAGGGGTTCGAACTATGGCTACACCTTC. This encodes CASRSDRGSNYGYTF.

Ten or more counts support this clonotype. V gene TRBV7-9 combines with J gene TRBJ2-3; possible D gene TRBD1, 5 bases. Germline CDR1 and CDR2: SEHNR and FQNEAQ (reference sequence). This CDR3 has 14 residues. Deletions cut 5 bases from V and 2 bases from J, with 11 bases between. The CDR3 loop is CASSPDRTTDTQYF. The CDR3 DNA reads as TGTGCCAGCAGCCCAGACAGAACCACAGATACGCAGTATTTT.

This clonotype was counted at least ten times. V and J are TRBV7-9 and TRBJ2-5; 7 bases align to TRBD1. The junction had 7 bases not matched to a gene; V was cut back by 4 bases and J by 5 bases. Germline V gene lookup returns CDR1 SEHNR and CDR2 FQNEAQ (reference sequence). The CDR3 extends over 14 amino acids. CDR3 in DNA: TGTGCCAGCAGCTCCACAGGGGTTTTGGAGACCCAGTACTTC. It codes for CASSSTGVLETQYF.

This clonotype was recorded many times. The genes are TRBV5-8 and TRBJ2-4; the D gene could be TRBD1 or TRBD2 (5 bases each). V was pared by 7 bases and J by 8 bases, with 22 bases between. Germline V gives CDR1 SGHTS, CDR2 YDEGEE. This CDR3 spans 15 amino acids. The CDR3 is CASRAQGVAGDIQYF. The DNA of the CDR3 is TGTGCCAGCCGCGCCCAAGGGGTTGCGGGTGACATTCAGTACTTC.

This clonotype was picked up many times. The chain is built from TRBV20-1 and TRBJ2-7, with 7 nucleotides matching TRBD2. The CDR3 is 15 residues long. Trimming cost V 0 bases and J 2 bases; bases outside gene matches: 7. Germline V CDR1 and CDR2: DFQATT, SNEGSKA (reference sequence). The CDR3 region is CSAREYSGGAYEQYF. The CDR3 DNA reads TGCAGTGCTAGAGAATACTCGGGAGGAGCCTACGAGCAGTACTTC.

A note on this clonotype: A single base separates this from a much larger clone, so it may be a read error. This sequence joins TRBV20-1 and TRBJ1-1; possible D gene TRBD1, 5 bases. The CDR3 covers 11 residues. Trimming removed 2 bases at V and 10 bases at J, with 11 bases between. Per germline, CDR1 DFQATT and CDR2 SNEGSKA (reference sequence). CDR3 residues: CSARRGYGAFF. The CDR3 nucleotides are TGCAGTGCTAGACGGGGGTATGGAGCTTTCTTT.

This clonotype was recorded many times. V is TRBV20-1 and J is TRBJ2-3; no clear D gene. Between the trimmed V and J ends, which lost 6 bases and 4 bases, there was a span of 26 bases. The CDR3 totals 17 residues. Germline CDR1 DFQATT, CDR2 SNEGSKA (reference sequence). CDR3 sequence (DNA): TGCAGTGCCCCCAGCGAACCGGCTCGGAAGGTTTCAGATACGCAGTATTTT. Residues: CSAPSEPARKVSDTQYF.

This clonotype showed up many times. This chain connects TRBV30 to TRBJ2-7; D uncertain. CDR1 GTSNPN and CDR2 SVGIG come from the germline V gene (reference sequence). The V end lost 1 base, the J end lost 1 base, and 5 bases lay between the germline ends. This CDR3 spans 12 amino acids. CDR3 nucleotide sequence: TGTGCCTGGAGTGGCCAATCCTACGAGCAGTACTTC. This gives the protein CAWSGQSYEQYF.